A single sample is the source of the 10 T cell receptor beta chains below, sequenced in a study of CD8 T cells in Susac syndrome. Random-hexamer reverse transcription was applied to roughly 0.45 to 1 ug RNA. A single record per CDR3 protein comes from TCRdb applying MiXCR to the immunoSEQ multiplex PCR reads. Here the sample spans 95,000 to 150,000 distinct CDR3 sequences, 85% to 95% being singletons. The material sequenced was CD8+ T cells from PBMCs. Every receptor here comes from a human donor with Susac syndrome.

The rearrangement links TRBV6-7 to TRBJ1-5; 7 nucleotides line up with TRBD1. TRBV6-7 is given ORF status, its function remaining uncertain. Trimming removed 4 bases from V and 5 bases from J; junction bases left unmatched: 20. CDR3 length: 19 amino acids. The CDR3 sequence: CASSFSTGELPQEDQPQHF. As DNA, the CDR3 is TGTGCCAGCAGTTTCTCCACAGGGGAGCTACCCCAGGAGGATCAGCCCCAGCATTTT.

The count of this clonotype is one. This sequence joins TRBV29-1 and TRBJ1-1; D gene unclear. Trimming left V 7 bases short and J 8 bases short, with 20 bases between. The V gene's germline CDR1 is SQVTM and CDR2 ANQGSEA. This CDR3 has 13 residues. The CDR3 nucleotides are TGCAGCGGAAACCCCGCGGCTGGAGCGGAAGCTTTCTTT. It encodes CSGNPAAGAEAFF.

This clonotype was found a few times. V usage is TRBV5-1 and J usage is TRBJ1-5; D not resolved. The CDR3 loop spans 13 amino acids. Trimming left V 4 bases short and J 11 bases short, with 16 bases between. CDR1 is SGHRS, CDR2 YFSETQ, per germline. CDR3 amino acids: CASSPQTWRAQHF. Written as DNA, the CDR3 is TGCGCCAGCAGCCCCCAGACCTGGAGAGCCCAGCATTTT.

V usage is TRBV2 and J usage is TRBJ2-1, with D possibly TRBD2 on 6 matching bases. The CDR3 runs to 15 residues. Looked up from germline, CDR1 is SNHLY and CDR2 is FYNNEI. Trimming cost V 0 bases and J 3 bases, with 9 bases left between them. The CDR3 reads CASSEAAGNYNEQFF. For the CDR3, the DNA is TGTGCCAGCAGTGAAGCGGCGGGGAACTACAATGAGCAGTTCTTC.

The V call is TRBV13, the J call TRBJ1-1; 10 bases are shared with TRBD1. CDR3 size: 17 residues. Germline assignment: CDR1 PRHDT and CDR2 FYEKMQ (reference sequence). V gave up 5 bases and J gave up 1 base; unmatched junction bases: 10. The DNA of the CDR3 is TGTGCCAGCAGCCCGCGGACAGGGGGTAGCGGGAACACTGAAGCTTTCTTT. Translating gives CASSPRTGGSGNTEAFF.

This clonotype was found once. The genes are TRBV11-2 and TRBJ2-3; D unclear. The CDR3 length is 16 residues. Trimming shortened V by 4 bases and J by 0 bases, and 14 bases separated the two germline ends. Germline V CDR1 and CDR2: SGHAT, FQNNGV. The CDR3 DNA follows: TGTGCCAGCAGCTCTAACCTAGGCACTAGCACAGATACGCAGTATTTT. It translates to CASSSNLGTSTDTQYF.

J is TRBJ2-5 and V is TRBV4-1; possible D gene TRBD2, 6 bases. This CDR3 is 14 amino acids long. V lost 5 bases and J lost 1, with 11 bases in between. Germline CDR1 reads MGHRA; CDR2 reads YSYEKL. The CDR3, as DNA: TGCGCCAGCAGCTCCCGGGACTCCCAAGAGACCCAGTACTTC. It encodes CASSSRDSQETQYF.

The chain carries TRBV6-2 or TRBV6-3 and TRBJ1-1, with D unclear. Per the germline V gene, CDR1 is MNHEY and CDR2 is SVGEGT. Trimming pared 4 bases from V and 6 bases from J, leaving 6 bases between. This CDR3 is built from 11 residues. The CDR3 sequence: CASSSGPEAFF. CDR3 sequence (DNA): TGTGCCAGCAGTTCGGGCCCTGAAGCTTTCTTT.

V and J are TRBV12-5 and TRBJ1-6, with 7 nucleotides matching TRBD1. Germline V gene sequence: CDR1 LGHNT, CDR2 FRNRAP. Losses at the gene ends were 1 base for V and 7 bases for J; bases not matched to a gene: 4. The CDR3 sequence is 15 residues long. CDR3 in amino acids: CASGLGTGLNSPLHF. CDR3 nucleotides: TGTGCTAGTGGTTTGGGGACAGGCCTAAATTCACCCCTCCACTTT.

The chain has TRBV10-3 and TRBJ2-1, with D unresolved. This CDR3 comprises 15 residues. The V gene lost 2 bases and the J gene lost 9 bases, with 17 bases spanning the gap. Germline CDR1 is ENHRY and CDR2 is SYGVKD. CDR3 bases: TGTGCCATCAGTGAGCCGAATGCGGCTTCTGGTGAGCAGTTCTTC. Translating gives CAISEPNAASGEQFF.